The source of this T cell receptor beta chain is a study of T cells after yellow fever vaccination. TCRdb reprocessed the 5' RACE reads with MiXCR, giving one entry per CDR3 protein. The table includes about 74,000 distinct CDR3 sequences, approximately 6.5% detected once. At least ten counts were recorded for this clonotype. Germline loops: CDR1 SQVTM, CDR2 ANQGSEA. V was clipped by 4 bases and J by 5 bases, with 15 bases between them. The CDR3 is made up of 14 amino acids. V and J are TRBV29-1 and TRBJ1-5, with D perhaps TRBD1 (5 bases). This TCR came from a man between 18 and 35 years old who received the YFV17D yellow fever vaccine. The source was CD8+ T cells sorted from PBMCs, collected less than 6 days after the first yellow fever vaccination. CDR3 residues: CSVAGGESYQPQHF. The DNA for the CDR3 is TGCAGCGTTGCGGGGGGGGAAAGCTATCAGCCCCAGCATTTT.